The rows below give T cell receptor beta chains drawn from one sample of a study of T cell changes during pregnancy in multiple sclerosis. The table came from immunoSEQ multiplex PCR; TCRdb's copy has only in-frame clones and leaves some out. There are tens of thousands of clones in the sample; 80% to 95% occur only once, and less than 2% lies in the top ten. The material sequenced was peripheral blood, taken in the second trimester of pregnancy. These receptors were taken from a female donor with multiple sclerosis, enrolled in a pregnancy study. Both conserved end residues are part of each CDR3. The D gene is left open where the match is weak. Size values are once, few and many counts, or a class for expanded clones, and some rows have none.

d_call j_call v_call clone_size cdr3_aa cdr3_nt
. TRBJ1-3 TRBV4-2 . CASSQDRHAGNTIYF TGTGCCAGCAGCCAAGATAGACACGCTGGAAACACCATATATTTT
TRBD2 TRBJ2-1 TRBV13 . CASSLRTAGGPSDNEQFF TGTGCCAGCAGCTTGCGAACAGCGGGGGGGCCCTCCGACAATGAGCAGTTCTTC
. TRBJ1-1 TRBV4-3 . CASSQDPGNTEAFF TGCGCCAGCAGCCAAGACCCGGGGAACACTGAAGCTTTCTTT
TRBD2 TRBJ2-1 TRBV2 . CASSGERESHEQFF TGTGCCAGCAGCGGGGAGCGGGAGAGCCATGAGCAGTTCTTC
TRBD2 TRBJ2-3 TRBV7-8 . CASSQTSSGGGDTQYF TGTGCCAGCAGCCAGACTTCTAGCGGGGGGGGAGATACGCAGTATTTT
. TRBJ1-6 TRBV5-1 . CASSLEGVSSPLHF TGCGCCAGCAGCTTGGAAGGGGTTAGTTCACCCCTCCACTTT
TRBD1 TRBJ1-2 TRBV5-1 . CASSNRDRDGYTF TGCGCCAGCAGCAACCGGGACAGGGATGGCTACACCTTC
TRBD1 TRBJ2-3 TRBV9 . CASSPRQGVSDTQYF TGTGCCAGCAGCCCGAGACAGGGAGTTTCGGATACGCAGTATTTT
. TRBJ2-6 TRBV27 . CASSDTDRGLSGANVLTF TGTGCCAGCAGTGATACGGACAGAGGCCTCTCTGGGGCCAACGTCCTGACTTTC
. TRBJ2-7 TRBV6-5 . CASSESTENYEQYF TGTGCCAGCAGTGAGTCGACAGAGAACTACGAGCAGTACTTC
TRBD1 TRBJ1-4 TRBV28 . CASSLTGVGANEKLFF TGTGCCAGCAGTCTTACAGGGGTGGGAGCTAATGAAAAACTGTTTTTT
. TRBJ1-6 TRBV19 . CASSKVWGNSPLHF TGTGCCAGTAGTAAGGTCTGGGGCAATTCACCCCTCCACTTT
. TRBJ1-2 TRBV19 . CASSQSIGVFFGYTF TGTGCCAGTAGTCAATCCATCGGGGTTTTCTTTGGCTACACCTTC
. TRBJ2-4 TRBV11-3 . CASSSRRGADPNF TGTGCCAGCAGCTCCCGCCGGGGGGCCGATCCCAATTTC
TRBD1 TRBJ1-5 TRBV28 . CASISRDRDYSNQPQHF TGTGCCAGCATCTCCCGGGACAGAGATTATAGCAATCAGCCCCAGCATTTT
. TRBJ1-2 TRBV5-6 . CASSLVGGSNYGYTF TGTGCCAGCAGCTTGGTTGGCGGTTCTAACTATGGCTACACCTTC
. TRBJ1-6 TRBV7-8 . CASSLPRQSSYNSPLHF TGTGCCAGCAGCTTACCTAGACAGAGCTCCTATAATTCACCCCTCCACTTT
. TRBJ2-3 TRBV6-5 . CASSYSRDTALDTQYF TGTGCCAGCAGTTACTCGAGGGACACGGCTTTAGATACGCAGTATTTT
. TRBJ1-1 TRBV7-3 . CASKRGANTEAFF TGTGCCAGCAAGCGGGGCGCGAACACTGAAGCTTTCTTT
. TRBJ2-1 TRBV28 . CASSSLDISSYNEQFF TGTGCCAGCAGTTCCCTCGATATCAGCTCCTACAATGAGCAGTTCTTC
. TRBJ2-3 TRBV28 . CASVESSTDTQYF TGTGCCAGCGTGGAGTCCAGCACAGATACGCAGTATTTT
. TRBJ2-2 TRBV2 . CASMYTGELFF TGTGCCAGCATGTATACCGGGGAGCTGTTTTTT
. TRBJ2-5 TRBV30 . CAWSMDRQETQYF TGTGCCTGGAGTATGGACAGACAAGAGACCCAGTACTTC
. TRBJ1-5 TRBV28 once CASAGSGRYNQPQHF TGTGCCAGCGCTGGGAGCGGCAGGTACAATCAGCCCCAGCATTTT
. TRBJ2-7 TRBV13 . CASSLDAGFHEQYF TGTGCCAGCAGCTTAGACGCAGGGTTCCACGAGCAGTACTTC
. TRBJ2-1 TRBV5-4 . CASSSRAEAGGSYNEQFF TGTGCCAGCAGCTCCCGCGCCGAAGCCGGGGGCTCCTACAATGAGCAGTTCTTC
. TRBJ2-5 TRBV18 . CASTGGIQETQYF TGTGCCAGCACCGGGGGAATACAAGAGACCCAGTACTTC
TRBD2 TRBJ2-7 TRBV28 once CASSPPGTSWEYEQYF TGTGCCAGCAGTCCGCCGGGGACTAGCTGGGAATACGAGCAGTACTTC
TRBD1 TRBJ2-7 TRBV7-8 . CASSSIAGGSYEQYF TGTGCCAGCAGCTCCATAGCAGGGGGCTCCTACGAGCAGTACTTC
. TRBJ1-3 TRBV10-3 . CAITDSGNTIYF TGTGCCATCACAGACTCTGGAAACACCATATATTTT
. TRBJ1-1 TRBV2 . CASSGTGRYLAFF TGTGCCAGCAGTGGAACAGGGCGATATTTGGCTTTCTTT
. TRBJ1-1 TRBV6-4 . CASSATGFGITEAFF TGTGCCAGCAGTGCGACAGGATTTGGGATCACTGAAGCTTTCTTT
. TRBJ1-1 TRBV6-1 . CASSEPGRVGTEAFF TGTGCCAGCAGTGAACCCGGCAGGGTTGGAACTGAAGCTTTCTTT
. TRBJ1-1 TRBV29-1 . CSVESRGTEAFF TGCAGCGTCGAAAGCCGGGGCACTGAAGCTTTCTTT
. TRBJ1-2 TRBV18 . CASSPRAGANGYTF TGTGCCAGCTCACCACGAGCGGGGGCAAATGGCTACACCTTC
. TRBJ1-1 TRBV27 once CASSGGGGWTEAFF TGTGCCAGCAGCGGGGGGGGAGGGTGGACTGAAGCTTTCTTT
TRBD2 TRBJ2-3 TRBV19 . CASSLGTSLTDTQYF TGTGCCAGTAGTCTCGGGACTAGCCTCACAGATACGCAGTATTTT
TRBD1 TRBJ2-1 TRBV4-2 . CASSQSQGESYNEQFF TGTGCCAGCAGCCAATCGCAGGGGGAGTCCTACAATGAGCAGTTCTTC
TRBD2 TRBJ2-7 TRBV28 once CASSLTPSGAYEQYF TGTGCCAGCAGTTTAACGCCTAGCGGAGCCTACGAGCAGTACTTC
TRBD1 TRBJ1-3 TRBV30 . CATSGTGVHSSGNTIYF TGTGCCACCTCCGGGACAGGGGTCCATAGCTCTGGAAACACCATATATTTT
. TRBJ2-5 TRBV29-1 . CSVEYRVGETQYF TGCAGCGTTGAATACAGGGTTGGAGAGACCCAGTACTTC
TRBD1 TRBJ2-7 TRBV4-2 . CASSQDSHRGRSEQYF TGTGCCAGCAGCCAAGATTCCCACAGGGGACGAAGTGAGCAGTACTTC
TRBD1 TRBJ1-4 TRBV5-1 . CASRTGDDEKLFF TGCGCCAGCAGGACAGGGGATGACGAAAAACTGTTTTTT
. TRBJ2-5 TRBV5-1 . CASSLEGRRETQYF TGCGCCAGCAGCTTGGAGGGGAGGAGGGAGACCCAGTACTTC